This T cell receptor beta chain was sequenced in a study of blood T cells in healthy people across ages. Total RNA, at least 6 micrograms per sample, was extracted from PBMCs. The V segment lost 2 bases and the J segment 4 bases; nucleotides outside the gene matches: 6. The CDR3 covers 16 residues. CDR1 is SQVTM and CDR2 is ANQGSEA in the germline V gene. PCR was performed a second time for 7 to 11 cycles using a sample-barcoded 5' primer and a J-beta primer mix. TCRdb re-analysed the 5' RACE reads in MiXCR, keeping a single row per CDR3 protein. The sample has about 640,000 distinct CDR3 sequences, about 30% seen once.

The specimen sequenced was blood. V usage is TRBV29-1 and J usage is TRBJ2-5; TRBD2 agrees at 14 bases. This TCR was recovered from an elderly woman in good health. The chain's CDR3 is CSVEPGTSGRGETQYF. The CDR3, as DNA: TGCAGCGTTGAACCTGGGACTAGCGGGAGAGGAGAGACCCAGTACTTC.